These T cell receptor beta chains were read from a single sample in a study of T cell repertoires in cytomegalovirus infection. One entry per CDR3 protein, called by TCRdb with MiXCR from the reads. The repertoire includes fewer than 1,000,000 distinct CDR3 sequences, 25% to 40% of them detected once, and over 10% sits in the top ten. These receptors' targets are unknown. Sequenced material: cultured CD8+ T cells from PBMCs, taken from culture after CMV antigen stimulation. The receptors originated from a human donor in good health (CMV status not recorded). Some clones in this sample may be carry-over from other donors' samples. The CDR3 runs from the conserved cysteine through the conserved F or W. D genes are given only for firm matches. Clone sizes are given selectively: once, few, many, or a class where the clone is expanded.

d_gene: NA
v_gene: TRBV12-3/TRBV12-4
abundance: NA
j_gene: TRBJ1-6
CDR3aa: CASTFSGLSNSPLHF
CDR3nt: TGTGCCAGCACCTTTTCAGGGTTGAGTAATTCACCCCTCCACTTT

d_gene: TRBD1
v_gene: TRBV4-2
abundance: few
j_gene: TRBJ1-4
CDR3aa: CASSQMPGQGLNEKLFF
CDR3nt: TGTGCCAGCAGCCAAATGCCCGGACAGGGCCTTAATGAAAAACTGTTTTTT

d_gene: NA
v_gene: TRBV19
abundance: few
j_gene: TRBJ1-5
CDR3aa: CASSYGTGRGNQPQHF
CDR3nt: TGTGCCAGTAGTTATGGGACGGGTCGAGGCAATCAGCCCCAGCATTTT

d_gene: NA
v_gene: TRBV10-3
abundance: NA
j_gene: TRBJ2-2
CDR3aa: CAIRHARTGELFF
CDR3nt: TGTGCCATCAGACACGCAAGGACCGGGGAGCTGTTTTTT

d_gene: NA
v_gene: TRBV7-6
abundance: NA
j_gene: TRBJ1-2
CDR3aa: CASSLYNRETNYGYTF
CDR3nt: TGTGCCAGCAGCTTATACAACAGAGAGACTAACTATGGCTACACCTTC

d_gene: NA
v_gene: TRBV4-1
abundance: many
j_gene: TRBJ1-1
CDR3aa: CASSQGFTQNTEAFF
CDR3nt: TGCGCCAGCAGCCAAGGATTTACCCAGAACACTGAAGCTTTCTTT

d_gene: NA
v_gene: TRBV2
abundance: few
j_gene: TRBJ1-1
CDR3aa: CASLIRLNTEAFF
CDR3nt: TGTGCCAGCTTGATACGGCTGAACACTGAAGCTTTCTTT

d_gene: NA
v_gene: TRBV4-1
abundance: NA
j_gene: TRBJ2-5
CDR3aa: CASSQERSPAMTQYF
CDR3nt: TGCGCCAGCAGCCAAGAACGCTCCCCAGCGATGACCCAGTACTTC

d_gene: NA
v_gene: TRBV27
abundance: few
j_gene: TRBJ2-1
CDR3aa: CASSQRGLVQFF
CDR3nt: TGTGCCAGCTCTCAAAGGGGCTTGGTTCAGTTCTTC

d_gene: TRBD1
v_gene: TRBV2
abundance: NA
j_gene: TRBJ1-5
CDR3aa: CASRDRDLSNQPQHF
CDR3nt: TGTGCCAGCAGAGACAGGGACCTTAGCAATCAGCCCCAGCATTTT

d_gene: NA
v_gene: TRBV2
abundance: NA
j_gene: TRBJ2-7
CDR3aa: CASSGWQPPYEQYF
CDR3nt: TGTGCCAGCAGTGGATGGCAGCCTCCCTACGAGCAGTACTTC

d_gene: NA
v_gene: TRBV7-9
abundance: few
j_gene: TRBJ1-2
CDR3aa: CASRTVIYGYTF
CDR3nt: TGTGCCAGCAGGACAGTTATCTATGGCTACACCTTC

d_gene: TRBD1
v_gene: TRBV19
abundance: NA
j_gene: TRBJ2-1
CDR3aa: CASSILPGQGNEQFF
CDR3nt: TGTGCCAGTAGTATCCTGCCGGGACAGGGCAATGAGCAGTTCTTC

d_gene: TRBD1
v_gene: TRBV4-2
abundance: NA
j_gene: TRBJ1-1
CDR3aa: CASSQGQFVDTEAFF
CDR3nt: TGTGCCAGCAGCCAGGGACAGTTTGTAGACACTGAAGCTTTCTTT

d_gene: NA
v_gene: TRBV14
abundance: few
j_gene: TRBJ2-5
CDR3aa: CASSHPGIPETQYF
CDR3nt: TGTGCCAGCAGCCATCCCGGGATACCGGAGACCCAGTACTTC

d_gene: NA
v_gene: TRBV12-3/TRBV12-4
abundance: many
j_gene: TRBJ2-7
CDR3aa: CASSPNLGYEQYF
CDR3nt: TGTGCCAGCAGTCCCAATTTAGGGTACGAGCAGTACTTC

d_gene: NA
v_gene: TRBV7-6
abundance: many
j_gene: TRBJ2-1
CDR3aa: CASSSLSGVAGNYNEQFF
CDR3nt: TGTGCCAGCAGCTCCCTGTCGGGCGTCGCGGGGAATTACAATGAGCAGTTCTTC

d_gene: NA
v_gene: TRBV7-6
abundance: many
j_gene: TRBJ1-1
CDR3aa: CASSAGQFTEAFF
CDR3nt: TGTGCCAGCAGCGCCGGACAGTTCACTGAAGCTTTCTTT

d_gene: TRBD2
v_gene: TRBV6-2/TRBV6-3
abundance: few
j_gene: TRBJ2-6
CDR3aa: CASSYSSGGRSGANVLTF
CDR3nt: TGTGCCAGCAGTTACTCTAGCGGGGGCCGCTCTGGGGCCAACGTCCTGACTTTC

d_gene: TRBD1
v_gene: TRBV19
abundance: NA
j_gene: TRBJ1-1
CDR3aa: CASSIAGFRDRGPNTEAFF
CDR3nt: TGTGCCAGTAGTATCGCAGGGTTCCGGGACAGAGGACCGAACACTGAAGCTTTCTTT

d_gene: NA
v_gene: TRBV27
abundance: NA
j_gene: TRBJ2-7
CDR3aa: CASSLSRDGTYEQYF
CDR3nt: TGTGCCAGCAGTTTATCGAGGGACGGCACCTACGAGCAGTACTTC

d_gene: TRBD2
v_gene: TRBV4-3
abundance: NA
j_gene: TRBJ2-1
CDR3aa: CASSRYWGGSGYEQFF
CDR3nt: TGCGCCAGCAGTCGATACTGGGGGGGTAGTGGGTATGAGCAGTTCTTC

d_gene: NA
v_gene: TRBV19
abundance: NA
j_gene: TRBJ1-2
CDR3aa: CATRLDRGYTF
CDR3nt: TGTGCCACCAGGCTAGACCGGGGCTACACCTTC

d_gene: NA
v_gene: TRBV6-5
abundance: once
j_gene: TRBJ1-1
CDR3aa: CASNEVGVKNTEAFF
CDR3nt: TGTGCCAGTAATGAAGTGGGGGTTAAGAACACTGAAGCTTTCTTT

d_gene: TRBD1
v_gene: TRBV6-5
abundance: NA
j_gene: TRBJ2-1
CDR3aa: CASSLQGQAYNEQFF
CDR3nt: TGTGCCAGCAGTCTTCAGGGACAGGCGTACAATGAGCAGTTCTTC

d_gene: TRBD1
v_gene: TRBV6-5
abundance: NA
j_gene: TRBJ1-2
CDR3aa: CASSSTGFGYTF
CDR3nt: TGTGCCAGCAGTTCGACAGGGTTTGGCTACACCTTC

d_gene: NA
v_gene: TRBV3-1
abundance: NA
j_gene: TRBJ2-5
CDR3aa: CASSQQGKQETQYF
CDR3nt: TGTGCCAGCAGCCAACAGGGAAAGCAAGAGACCCAGTACTTC

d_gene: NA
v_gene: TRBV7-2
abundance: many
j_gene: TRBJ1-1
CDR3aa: CASSLEAGSGTEAFF
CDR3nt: TGTGCCAGCAGCTTAGAAGCAGGCTCGGGCACTGAAGCTTTCTTT

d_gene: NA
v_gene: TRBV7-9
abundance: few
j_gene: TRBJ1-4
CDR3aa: CASSLAVGEKLFF
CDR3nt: TGTGCCAGCAGCTTAGCAGTGGGTGAAAAACTGTTTTTT

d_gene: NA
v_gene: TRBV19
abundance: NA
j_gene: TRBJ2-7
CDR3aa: CASSYNAYEQYF
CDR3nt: TGTGCCAGTAGCTATAACGCCTACGAGCAGTACTTC

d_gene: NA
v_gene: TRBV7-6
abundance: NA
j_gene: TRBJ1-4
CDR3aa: CASNTEVNEKLFF
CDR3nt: TGTGCCAGCAACACCGAAGTAAATGAAAAACTGTTTTTT

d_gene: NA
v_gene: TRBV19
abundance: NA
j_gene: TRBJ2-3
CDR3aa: CASMDQPREDTQYF
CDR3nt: TGTGCCAGTATGGACCAACCCCGTGAAGATACGCAGTATTTT

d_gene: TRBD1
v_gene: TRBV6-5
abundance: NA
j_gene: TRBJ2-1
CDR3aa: CASTDTGGPYNEQFF
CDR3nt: TGTGCCAGCACCGACACAGGGGGTCCCTACAATGAGCAGTTCTTC

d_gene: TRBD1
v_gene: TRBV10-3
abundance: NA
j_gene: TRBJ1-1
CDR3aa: CATGGVNTEAFF
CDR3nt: TGTGCCACAGGGGGGGTGAACACTGAAGCTTTCTTT

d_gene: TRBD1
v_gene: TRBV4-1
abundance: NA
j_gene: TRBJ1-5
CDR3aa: CASSQDPPGQFSNQPQHF
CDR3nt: TGCGCCAGCAGCCAAGACCCCCCGGGACAGTTTAGCAATCAGCCCCAGCATTTT

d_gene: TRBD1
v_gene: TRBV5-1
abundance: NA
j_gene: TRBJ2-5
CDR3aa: CASSLGQGAEETQYF
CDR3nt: TGCGCCAGCAGCTTAGGACAGGGGGCGGAAGAGACCCAGTACTTC

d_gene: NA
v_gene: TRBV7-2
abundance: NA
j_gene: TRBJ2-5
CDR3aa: CASSSAGARFQETQYF
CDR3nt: TGTGCCAGCAGCTCCGCCGGGGCCAGGTTCCAAGAGACCCAGTACTTC

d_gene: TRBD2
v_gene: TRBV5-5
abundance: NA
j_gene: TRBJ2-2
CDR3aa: CASSAPGGGELFF
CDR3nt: TGTGCCAGCAGCGCCCCCGGGGGGGGGGAGCTGTTTTTT

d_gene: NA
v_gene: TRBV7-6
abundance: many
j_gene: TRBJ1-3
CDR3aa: CASSSLGSSGNTIYF
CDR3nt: TGTGCCAGCAGCTCCCTTGGCTCATCTGGAAACACCATATATTTT

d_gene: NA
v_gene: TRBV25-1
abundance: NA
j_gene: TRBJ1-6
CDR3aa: CASSEYKEKWSPLHF
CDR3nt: TGTGCCAGCAGTGAATATAAGGAAAAGTGGTCACCCCTCCACTTT

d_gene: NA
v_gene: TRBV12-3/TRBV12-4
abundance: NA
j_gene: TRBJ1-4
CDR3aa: CASSLFSSAEKLFF
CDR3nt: TGTGCCAGCAGTTTATTTTCCTCGGCGGAAAAACTGTTTTTT

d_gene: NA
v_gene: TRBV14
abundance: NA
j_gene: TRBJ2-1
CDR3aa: CASSQDKGGAGGEQFF
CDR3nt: TGTGCCAGCAGCCAAGATAAGGGCGGGGCGGGCGGTGAGCAGTTCTTC

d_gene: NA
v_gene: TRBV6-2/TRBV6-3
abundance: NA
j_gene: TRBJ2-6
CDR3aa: CVSSHPGPFSGANVLTF
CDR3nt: TGTGTCAGCAGTCATCCGGGTCCTTTCTCTGGGGCCAACGTCCTGACTTTC

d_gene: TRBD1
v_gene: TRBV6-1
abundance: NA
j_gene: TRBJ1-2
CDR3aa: CASSGRDRSLWGYTF
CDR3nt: TGTGCCAGCAGTGGCCGGGACAGATCCCTATGGGGCTACACCTTC

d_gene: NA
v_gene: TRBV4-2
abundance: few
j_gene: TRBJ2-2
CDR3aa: CASSQVGWGLLNTGELFF
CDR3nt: TGTGCCAGCAGCCAAGTGGGGTGGGGGCTACTTAACACCGGGGAGCTGTTTTTT

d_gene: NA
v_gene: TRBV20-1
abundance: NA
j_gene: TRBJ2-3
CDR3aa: CSARASLGGDTQYF
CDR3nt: TGCAGTGCTAGAGCCTCCCTTGGGGGAGATACGCAGTATTTT

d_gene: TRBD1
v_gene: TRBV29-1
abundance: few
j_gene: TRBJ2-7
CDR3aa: CSAAGTGLAYEQYF
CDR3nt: TGCAGCGCGGCCGGGACAGGCCTTGCCTACGAGCAGTACTTC

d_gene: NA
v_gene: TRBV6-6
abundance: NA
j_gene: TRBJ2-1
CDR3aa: CATLLGGRHEQFF
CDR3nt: TGTGCCACCCTTCTAGGGGGGCGTCATGAGCAGTTCTTC

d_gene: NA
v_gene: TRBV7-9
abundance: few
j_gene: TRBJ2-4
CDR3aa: CASSFPNVAKNIQYF
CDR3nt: TGTGCCAGCAGCTTTCCGAATGTAGCCAAAAACATTCAGTACTTC

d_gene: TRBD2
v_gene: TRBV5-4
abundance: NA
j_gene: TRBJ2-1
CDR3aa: CASSFLAGGPPEQFF
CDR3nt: TGTGCCAGCAGCTTCCTAGCGGGGGGGCCGCCTGAGCAGTTCTTC

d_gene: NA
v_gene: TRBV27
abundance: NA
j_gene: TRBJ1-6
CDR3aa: CASSLSTGTSPLHF
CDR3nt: TGTGCCAGCAGTTTATCGACGGGGACGTCACCCCTCCACTTT

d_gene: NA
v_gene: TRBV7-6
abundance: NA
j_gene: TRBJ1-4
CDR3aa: CASSKRSGVGGPNEKLFF
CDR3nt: TGTGCCAGCAGCAAAAGATCGGGGGTTGGAGGGCCTAATGAAAAACTGTTTTTT